The 22 T cell receptor beta chains below all came from one sample that was sequenced in a study of shared clonotypes between healthy human individuals. Using immunoSEQ multiplex PCR, the repertoire was profiled, and TCRdb retains in-frame clones only, with some absent. The table includes some 980,000 clones, approximately 80% detected once. The specimen was memory CD4+ T cells sorted from blood. The sample's subset: CD45RA-negative fraction. These receptors were collected from a man between 18 and 35 years old in good health.

This clone was picked up one time. The chain is built from TRBV5-6 and TRBJ2-6; a possible D gene is TRBD1 (6 bases). Trimming removed 5 bases at V and 3 bases at J, with 12 bases between. The CDR3 spans 15 residues. CDR1 SGHDT and CDR2 YYEEEE come from the germline V gene. The CDR3 protein is CASSTQGNGANVLTF. Written as DNA, the CDR3 is TGTGCCAGCAGTACACAGGGAAATGGGGCCAACGTCCTGACTTTC.

Points on this clone: Its ends do not fully match the called genes, so a read error is possible. The V and J genes are TRBV7-8 and TRBJ2-7; possible D gene TRBD1, 6 bases. Germline CDR1 and CDR2: SGHVS and FQNEAQ. CDR3 size: 14 residues. CDR3 nucleotides: TGTGCCAGCAGCTTATCCAGGGGCTCCTCCGAGCAGTACTTC. It encodes CASSLSRGSSEQYF.

The chain employs TRBV7-9 and TRBJ1-1; 7 nucleotides match TRBD1. V was clipped by 2 bases and J by 4 bases; unmatched bases: 10. This CDR3 contains 16 residues. Germline V gives CDR1 SEHNR, CDR2 FQNEAQ (reference sequence). CDR3: CASSLNRRGLATEAFF. CDR3 nucleotides: TGTGCCAGCAGCTTAAACCGCAGGGGGTTGGCCACTGAAGCTTTCTTT. The full variable domain, rest sourced from reference TRBV7-9 and TRBJ1-1, is DTGVSQNPRHKITKRGQNVTFRCDPISEHNRLYWYRQTLGQGPEFLTYFQNEAQLEKSRLLSDRFSAERPKGSFSTLEIQRTEQGDSAMYLCASSLNRRGLATEAFFGQGTRLTVV.

V gene TRBV19 combines with J gene TRBJ1-4; D may be TRBD1 (5 bases). Germline lookup yields CDR1 LNHDA and CDR2 SQIVND (reference sequence). The CDR3 runs to 14 residues. V lost 6 bases to trimming and J lost 5 bases, with 13 bases between them. The CDR3 DNA is TGTGCCAGTAGCCGGGGCGGGCAAAATGAAAAACTGTTTTTT. This sequence encodes CASSRGGQNEKLFF. Supplemented by reference TRBV19 and TRBJ1-4, the full variable domain reads DGGITQSPKYLFRKEGQNVTLSCEQNLNHDAMYWYRQDPGQGLRLIYYSQIVNDFQKGDIAEGYSVSREKKESFPLTVTSAQKNPTAFYLCASSRGGQNEKLFFGSGTQLSVL.

The gene calls are TRBV7-9 and TRBJ2-2; unclear D gene. The CDR3 is made up of 13 amino acids. CDR1 and CDR2 (germline): SEHNR, FQNEAQ (reference sequence). V lost 5 bases, J lost 5 bases, and 9 bases lay in between. Here the CDR3 reads CASSGTSTGELFF. CDR3 DNA sequence: TGTGCCAGCAGCGGAACATCTACCGGGGAGCTGTTTTTT. The complete variable domain, with remaining parts taken from reference TRBV7-9 and TRBJ2-2, reads DTGVSQNPRHKITKRGQNVTFRCDPISEHNRLYWYRQTLGQGPEFLTYFQNEAQLEKSRLLSDRFSAERPKGSFSTLEIQRTEQGDSAMYLCASSGTSTGELFFGEGSRLTVL.

The CDR3 here is CASSPGIGGDYGYTF. The CDR3 DNA reads as TGTGCCAGCTCGCCTGGGATAGGGGGCGACTATGGCTACACCTTC. The chain joins TRBV18 to TRBJ1-2; 7 positions agree with TRBD1. The CDR3 runs to 15 residues. Germline lookup yields CDR1 KGHSH and CDR2 LQKENI. Trimming at V came to 6 bases and at J to 3 bases, leaving 10 bases not matched to a gene.

The sample holds a few counts of this clone. The J gene is TRBJ2-1, the V gene TRBV11-2, with D possibly called TRBD1 or TRBD2 (7 bases each). This CDR3 spans 13 amino acids. Trimming stripped 5 bases from V and 11 bases from J, with 16 bases between. Germline CDR1 is SGHAT and CDR2 is FQNNGV. Written as DNA, the CDR3 is TGTGCCAGCAGCCTCTCAGGGGGGGTTAAGCAGTTCTTC. It specifies CASSLSGGVKQFF.

Regarding this clone: The junction does not match germline at one end; this may be a read error. V and J are TRBV11-2 and TRBJ1-2; D may be TRBD1 (5 bases). Germline loops: CDR1 SGHAT, CDR2 FQNNGV. This CDR3 is 14 amino acids long. CDR3 loop: CASSLERGVWKPDF. DNA of the CDR3: TGTGCCAGCAGCTTAGAAAGGGGCGTGTGGAAACCCGACTTC.

This sequence joins TRBV2 and TRBJ1-5, with D possibly matching TRBD1 (5 bases). The CDR3 loop spans 14 amino acids. The germline CDR1 and CDR2 sequences are SNHLY and FYNNEI. Trimming shortened V by 4 bases and J by 1 base, and 8 bases separated the two germline ends. The DNA of the CDR3 is TGTGCCAGCAGTGGGGGGACGAGCAATCAGCCCCAGCATTTT. It translates to CASSGGTSNQPQHF.

The V and J genes are TRBV10-1 and TRBJ2-1, with 11 bases lining up with TRBD1. With V trimmed by 0 bases and J by 6 bases, 7 bases remained unmatched. From germline, CDR1 is WNHNN and CDR2 SYGVQD (reference sequence). The CDR3 totals 17 residues. CDR3 in DNA: TGCGCCAGCAGTGAGTCGGCCACCGGGACAGGGGGCAATGAGCAGTTCTTC. Its protein product is CASSESATGTGGNEQFF.

This clone has just a few counts. The V gene is TRBV7-9, the J gene TRBJ2-1, with D possibly TRBD1 on 6 matching bases. The CDR3 totals 13 residues. The germline gives CDR1 SEHNR, CDR2 FQNEAQ (reference sequence). V was pared by 5 bases and J by 7 bases, with 12 bases between. This CDR3 is CASSRTGMNEQFF. The CDR3 DNA is TGTGCCAGCAGCCGCACAGGGATGAATGAGCAGTTCTTC.

Details on this clone: The sample has other DNA sequences that encode this CDR3 too. The chain recombines TRBV11-2 with TRBJ2-7, with D perhaps TRBD1 (6 bases). Germline loops: CDR1 SGHAT, CDR2 FQNNGV. The V end lost 1 base, the J end lost 3 bases, and 7 bases lay between the germline ends. The CDR3 consists of 13 residues. This CDR3 reads CASSLGTVYEQYF. The DNA of the CDR3 is TGTGCCAGCAGCTTAGGGACAGTCTACGAGCAGTACTTC. Combining the CDR3 with reference TRBV11-2 and TRBJ2-7 gives the whole variable domain EAGVAQSPRYKIIEKRQSVAFWCNPISGHATLYWYQQILGQGPKLLIQFQNNGVVDDSQLPKDRFSAERLKGVDSTLKIQPAKLEDSAVYLCASSLGTVYEQYFGPGTRLTVT.

V is TRBV11-2 and J is TRBJ1-6; no definite D call. The CDR3 is made up of 15 amino acids. V was clipped by 0 bases and J by 5 bases, with 8 bases between them. Germline assignment: CDR1 SGHAT and CDR2 FQNNGV. CDR3 coding DNA: TGTGCCAGCAGCTTAGACAGGCTGAATAATTCACCCCTCCACTTT. It yields the protein CASSLDRLNNSPLHF.

The chain has TRBV7-2 and TRBJ2-7, with 10 positions matching TRBD1. The CDR3 contains 14 residues. Losses at the gene ends were 6 bases for V and 6 bases for J; bases not matched to a gene: 8. Germline V gives CDR1 SGHTA, CDR2 FQGNSA. The CDR3 is CASSFGQGVIEQYF. The DNA for the CDR3 is TGTGCCAGCAGTTTTGGACAGGGGGTGATCGAGCAGTACTTC.

The chain recombines TRBV28 with TRBJ2-7; 8 bases match TRBD1. Germline V lookup: CDR1 MDHEN, CDR2 SYDVKM. The CDR3 sequence is 16 residues long. V shed 3 bases and J 1 base; nucleotides not matched to a gene: 8. This CDR3 reads CASSFRTGMNSYEQYF. CDR3 sequence (DNA): TGTGCCAGCAGTTTCAGGACAGGGATGAATTCCTACGAGCAGTACTTC.

The V gene is TRBV5-7, the J gene TRBJ1-3, with D perhaps matching TRBD1 (5 bases). TRBV5-7 is an open reading frame whose function is uncertain. This CDR3 spans 14 amino acids. Trimming removed 4 bases at V and 6 bases at J, with 14 bases between. CDR3 nucleotide sequence: TGTGCCAGCAGCCGGGGCGAGTGGGAAAACACCATATATTTT. The encoded protein is CASSRGEWENTIYF.

This chain links TRBV21-1 with TRBJ1-2; the table's D call TRBD1 went unverified against the DNA. TRBV21-1 is a recognized pseudogene. This CDR3 region has 17 residues. CDR3 DNA: TGTGCCAGCAGCAAAGGAGGGCAGGGGGAATGGGCCACCGACTACACCTTC. As protein: CASSKGGQGEWATDYTF.

The chain employs TRBV7-2 and TRBJ2-3; D ambiguous. The CDR3 runs 14 residues. Per germline, CDR1 SGHTA and CDR2 FQGNSA. V was shortened by 5 bases and J by 4 bases, with 13 bases between the two germline ends. The CDR3 DNA sequence: TGTGCCAGCAGCCCTCCCAACGGAGCAGATACGCAGTATTTT. This encodes CASSPPNGADTQYF.

The CDR3 here is CASSEVGGAIQPTNYGYTF. CDR3 coding DNA: TGTGCCAGCAGTGAAGTTGGAGGGGCCATCCAACCCACCAACTATGGCTACACCTTC. The chain recombines TRBV2 with TRBJ1-2, with D tentatively TRBD1 (5 bases). The V end was cut by 1 base, the J end by 2 bases, with 23 bases between. CDR3 length: 19 amino acids. CDR1 SNHLY and CDR2 FYNNEI come from the germline V gene.

The V and J genes are TRBV7-9 and TRBJ1-2; TRBD1 matches at 7 bases. CDR1 is SEHNR, CDR2 FQNEAQ, per germline (reference sequence). The CDR3 is 15 residues long. V was clipped by 1 base and J by 4 bases; unmatched bases: 6. As DNA, the CDR3 is TGTGCCAGCAGCTTAGAAGGGGGCGCAGGCTATGGCTACACCTTC. Its protein product is CASSLEGGAGYGYTF.

The chain uses TRBV10-1 and TRBJ1-2; D is uncertain. CDR1 WNHNN and CDR2 SYGVQD come from the germline V gene (reference sequence). V was trimmed by 2 bases and J by 2 bases, leaving 6 bases between them. The CDR3 is made up of 13 amino acids. The CDR3 nucleotides are TGCGCCAGCAGTGAGGAACCCAACTATGGCTACACCTTC. It encodes CASSEEPNYGYTF.

The chain uses TRBV27 and TRBJ2-4, with 10 bases matching TRBD2. Germline CDR1 and CDR2: MNHEY and SMNVEV (reference sequence). V shed 9 bases, J shed 8 bases, and the junction held 13 bases outside the gene matches. This CDR3 spans 15 amino acids. Here the CDR3 DNA reads TGTGCCAGAGAACCAACGGGACTAGCGAGACACATTCAGTACTTC. Translation: CAREPTGLARHIQYF.